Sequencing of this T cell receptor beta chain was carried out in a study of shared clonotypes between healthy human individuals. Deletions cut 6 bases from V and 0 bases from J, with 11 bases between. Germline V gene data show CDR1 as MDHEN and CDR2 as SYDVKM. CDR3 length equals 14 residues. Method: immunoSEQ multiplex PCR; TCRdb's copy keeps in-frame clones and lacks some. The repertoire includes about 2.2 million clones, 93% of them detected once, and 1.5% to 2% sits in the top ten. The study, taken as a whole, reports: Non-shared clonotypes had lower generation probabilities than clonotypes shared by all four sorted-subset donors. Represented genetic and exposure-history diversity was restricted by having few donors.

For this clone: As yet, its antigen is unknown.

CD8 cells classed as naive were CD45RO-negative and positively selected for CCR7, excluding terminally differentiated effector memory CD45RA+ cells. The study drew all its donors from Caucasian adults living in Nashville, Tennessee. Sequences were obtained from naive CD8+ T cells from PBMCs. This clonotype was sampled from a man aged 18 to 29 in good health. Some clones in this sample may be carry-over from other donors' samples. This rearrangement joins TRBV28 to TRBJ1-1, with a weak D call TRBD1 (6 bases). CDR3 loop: CASSRQDLNTEAFF. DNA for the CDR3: TGTGCCAGCAGCCGACAGGATTTGAACACTGAAGCTTTCTTT. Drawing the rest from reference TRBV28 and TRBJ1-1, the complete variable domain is DVKVTQSSRYLVKRTGEKVFLECVQDMDHENMFWYRQDPGLGLRLIYFSYDVKMKEKGDIPEGYSVSREKKERFSLILESASTNQTSMYLCASSRQDLNTEAFFGQGTRLTVV.